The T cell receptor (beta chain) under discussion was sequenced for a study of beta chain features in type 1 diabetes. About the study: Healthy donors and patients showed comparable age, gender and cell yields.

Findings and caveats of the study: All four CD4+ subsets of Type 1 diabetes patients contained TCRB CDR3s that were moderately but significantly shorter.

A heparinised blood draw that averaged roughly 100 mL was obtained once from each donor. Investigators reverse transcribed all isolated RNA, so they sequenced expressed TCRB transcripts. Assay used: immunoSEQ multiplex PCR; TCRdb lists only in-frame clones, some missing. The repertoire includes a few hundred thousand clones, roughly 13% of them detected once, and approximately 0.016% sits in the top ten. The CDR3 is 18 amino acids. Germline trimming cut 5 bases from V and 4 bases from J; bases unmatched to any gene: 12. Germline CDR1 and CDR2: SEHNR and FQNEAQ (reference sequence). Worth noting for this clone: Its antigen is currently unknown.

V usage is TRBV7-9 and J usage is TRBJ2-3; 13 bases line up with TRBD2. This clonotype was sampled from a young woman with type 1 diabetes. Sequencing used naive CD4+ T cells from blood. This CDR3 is CASSTLSGLAGNADTQYF. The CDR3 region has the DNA TGTGCCAGCAGCACACTATCGGGACTAGCGGGAAATGCAGATACGCAGTATTTT. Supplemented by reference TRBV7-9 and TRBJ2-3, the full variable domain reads DTGVSQNPRHKITKRGQNVTFRCDPISEHNRLYWYRQTLGQGPEFLTYFQNEAQLEKSRLLSDRFSAERPKGSFSTLEIQRTEQGDSAMYLCASSTLSGLAGNADTQYFGPGTRLTVL.